This T cell receptor (beta chain) originates from a study of OX40 agonist ivuxolimab in advanced cancers. Whole-study context: Allowance was made for prior anti-PD-1, anti-PD-L1 or anti-CTLA-4 therapy, and 40% had some.

Germline lookup yields CDR1 SGHRS and CDR2 YFSETQ. With 5 bases clipped from V and 7 bases from J, the junction kept 3 bases outside the gene matches. The CDR3 is 14 amino acids. Using immunoSEQ multiplex PCR, the repertoire was profiled, and TCRdb retains in-frame clones only, with some absent. Here the sample spans fewer than 40,000 clones, around 88% being singletons. Study conclusions and caveats: At 0.1 to 3.0 mg/kg and by week 6, CD4+ and CD8+ T cells in the blood had expanded clonally. Some patients who did not respond also had low normalized T-cell clonal expansion.

For this clone: Its target is unknown.

Sequencing used CD4+ or CD8+ T cells sorted from blood, obtained in a trial of the OX40 agonist ivuxolimab. The J gene is TRBJ2-1, the V gene TRBV5-1, with 13 bases that match TRBD2. The TCR comes from an adult with an advanced solid tumor such as melanoma, head and neck, liver or kidney cancer. This CDR3 is CASRWTSGGNEQFF. The DNA for the CDR3 is TGCGCCAGCAGGTGGACTAGCGGGGGTAATGAGCAGTTCTTC.